This TCR beta chain was recovered during a study of blood T cells in healthy people across ages. Trimming at V came to 5 bases and at J to 6 bases, leaving 14 bases not matched to a gene. This CDR3 contains 18 residues. The use of a sample-barcoded 5' primer and a J-beta primer mix characterized a second PCR of roughly 7 to 12 cycles. TCRdb itself ran the 5' RACE reads through MiXCR, one entry per CDR3 protein. The sample includes approximately 780,000 distinct CDR3 sequences, 25% to 30% seen only once; the top ten take 2.5% to 3.5%. Study-level findings and limits: Measured against age, TCR beta diversity per million T cells decreased in a roughly linear manner. Long-lived and aged donors differed, with more naive CD4+ cells and higher diversity in the long-lived.

Each sample used at least 6 million PBMCs. This clonotype was counted a few times. Its antigen is unknown. This sample was shared with a second study, whose subject was T cells of mothers and their children.

Source material: blood. This clonotype was obtained from a boy aged 5-17 years in good health. The chain has TRBV12-3 or TRBV12-4 and TRBJ2-3; 13 bases map to TRBD2. Here the CDR3 DNA reads TGTGCCAGCAGTCTACCGGGACTAGCGGGAAGAGTTTGGGATACGCAGTATTTT. Its protein product is CASSLPGLAGRVWDTQYF.